Following are 5 T cell receptor beta chains from one sample sequenced in a study of blood T cell repertoires in COVID-19. TCRdb's copy holds only in-frame clones and misses some; the assay was immunoSEQ multiplex PCR. The sample has 300,000 to 350,000 clones; 87% are singletons. Input material: peripheral blood. These receptors came from a man in his thirties or forties with COVID-19, enrolled during active disease.

This clone was observed a handful of times. The chain is built from TRBV18 and TRBJ2-3, with 10 bases lining up with TRBD2. The CDR3 spans 16 residues. CDR1 and CDR2 from the germline V gene are KGHSH and LQKENI. The ends lost 3 bases at V and 1 base at J; junction bases unmatched: 4. This CDR3 is CASSPWTSGRTDTQYF. The CDR3 region has the DNA TGTGCCAGCTCACCGTGGACTAGCGGACGCACAGATACGCAGTATTTT.

The V and J genes are TRBV6-1 and TRBJ1-2; 8 positions agree with TRBD1. This CDR3 region has 15 residues. Germline-derived CDR1 and CDR2 are MNHNS and SASEGT. Unmatched junction bases numbered 6, after V lost 2 bases and J lost 4 bases. The CDR3 region is CASSEWAGGAYGYTF. Written as DNA, the CDR3 is TGTGCCAGCAGTGAATGGGCAGGGGGCGCCTATGGCTACACCTTC.

The chain links TRBV4-1 to TRBJ1-6; no reliable D call. CDR3 length: 15 residues. CDR1 is MGHRA and CDR2 is YSYEKL in the germline V gene. V lost 0 bases and J 4 bases, leaving 7 bases between the germline ends. CDR3 coding DNA: TGCGCCAGCAGCCAAGAGGCCTTGTATAATTCACCCCTCCACTTT. As protein: CASSQEALYNSPLHF.

The chain is built from TRBV6-1 and TRBJ2-7, with 10 nucleotides matching TRBD1. Germline V gene sequence: CDR1 MNHNS, CDR2 SASEGT. With 2 bases clipped from V and 0 bases from J, the junction kept 4 bases outside the gene matches. The CDR3 has 16 amino acids. The CDR3 sequence is CASSEPDRGISYEQYF. In DNA form, the CDR3 reads TGTGCCAGCAGTGAACCGGACAGGGGGATCTCCTACGAGCAGTACTTC.

V gene TRBV15 combines with J gene TRBJ1-4; TRBD1 is a possible D gene (6 bases). Trimming removed 2 bases at V and 2 bases at J, with 12 bases between. From germline, CDR1 is LNHNV and CDR2 YYDKDF (reference sequence). The CDR3 has 16 residues. The chain's CDR3 is CATSRPNRATNEKLFF. In DNA, the CDR3 is TGTGCCACCAGCAGACCCAACAGGGCTACTAATGAAAAACTGTTTTTT.